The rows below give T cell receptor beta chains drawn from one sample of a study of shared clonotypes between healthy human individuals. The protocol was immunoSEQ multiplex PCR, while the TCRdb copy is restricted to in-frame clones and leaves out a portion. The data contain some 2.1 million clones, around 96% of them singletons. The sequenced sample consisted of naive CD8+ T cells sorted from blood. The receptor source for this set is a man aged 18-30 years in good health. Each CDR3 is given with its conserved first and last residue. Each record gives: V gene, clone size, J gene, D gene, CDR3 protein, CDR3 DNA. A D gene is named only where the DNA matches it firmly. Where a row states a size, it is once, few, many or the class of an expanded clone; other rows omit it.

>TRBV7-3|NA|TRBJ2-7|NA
CASSFYHGYEQYF
TGTGCCAGCAGCTTCTATCATGGATACGAGCAGTACTTC
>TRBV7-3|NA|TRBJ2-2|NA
CASSLDWSGELFF
TGTGCCAGCAGCTTAGATTGGAGCGGGGAGCTGTTTTTT
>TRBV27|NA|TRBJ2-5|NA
CASSSQETQYF
TGTGCCAGCAGCTCGCAAGAGACCCAGTACTTC
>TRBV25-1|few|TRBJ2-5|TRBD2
CASRDREEGETQYF
TGTGCCAGCAGAGATCGGGAGGAGGGAGAGACCCAGTACTTC
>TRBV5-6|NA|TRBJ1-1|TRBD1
CASSLGQGGTEAFF
TGTGCCAGCAGCCTCGGACAGGGTGGCACTGAAGCTTTCTTT
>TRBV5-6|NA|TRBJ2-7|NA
CASSLRRGPFYEQYF
TGTGCCAGCAGCTTAAGGAGGGGGCCTTTCTACGAGCAGTACTTC
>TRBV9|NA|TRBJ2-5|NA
CASSPGDSRGETQYF
TGTGCCAGCAGCCCTGGGGACTCCCGGGGGGAGACCCAGTACTTC
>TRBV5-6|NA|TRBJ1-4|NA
CASTSSLNEKLFF
TGTGCCAGCACGTCCAGCCTTAATGAAAAACTGTTTTTT
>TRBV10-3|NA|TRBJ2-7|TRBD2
CAISETSGAYEQYF
TGTGCCATCAGTGAGACTAGCGGAGCCTACGAGCAGTACTTC
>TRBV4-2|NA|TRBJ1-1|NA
CASSQDLASLWAEAFF
TGTGCCAGCAGCCAAGATTTGGCCTCGCTTTGGGCTGAAGCTTTCTTT
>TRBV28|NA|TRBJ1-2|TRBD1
CASRPGQAYGYTF
TGTGCCAGCAGACCGGGACAGGCCTATGGCTACACCTTC
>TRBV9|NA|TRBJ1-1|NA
CASSVGRRDVDTEAFF
TGTGCCAGCAGCGTAGGACGGAGGGATGTGGACACTGAAGCTTTCTTT
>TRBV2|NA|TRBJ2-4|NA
CASSEGLAEPKNIQYF
TGTGCCAGCAGTGAAGGCCTGGCGGAGCCCAAAAACATTCAGTACTTC
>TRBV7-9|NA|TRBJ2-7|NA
CASSPGGNYNYEQYF
TGTGCCAGCAGTCCCGGAGGGAACTACAACTACGAGCAGTACTTC
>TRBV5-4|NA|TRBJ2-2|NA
CASSLAGGNAGELFF
TGTGCCAGCAGCTTGGCCGGGGGAAATGCCGGGGAGCTGTTTTTT
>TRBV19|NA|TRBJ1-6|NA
CASSSSSGTFNSPLHF
TGTGCCAGTAGTTCAAGTTCCGGGACATTTAATTCACCCCTCCACTTT
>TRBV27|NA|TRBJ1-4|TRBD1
CASSNRGTGPNEKLFF
TGTGCCAGCAGTAACCGGGGGACAGGCCCTAATGAAAAACTGTTTTTT
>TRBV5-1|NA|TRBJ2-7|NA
CASSLGQIPSYEQYF
TGCGCCAGCAGCTTGGGGCAGATTCCCTCCTACGAGCAGTACTTC
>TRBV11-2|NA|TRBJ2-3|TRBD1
CASSSIPGTEDTQYF
TGTGCCAGCAGCTCCATTCCCGGGACAGAAGATACGCAGTATTTT
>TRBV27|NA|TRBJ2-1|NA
CASRLSSYNEQFF
TGTGCCAGCAGACTGAGCTCCTACAATGAGCAGTTCTTC
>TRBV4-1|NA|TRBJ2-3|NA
CASSQSGDTQYF
TGCGCCAGCAGCCAGTCTGGAGATACGCAGTATTTT
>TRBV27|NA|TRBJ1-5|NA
CASSIDLNGNQPQHF
TGTGCCAGCAGCATAGACCTGAACGGGAATCAGCCCCAGCATTTT
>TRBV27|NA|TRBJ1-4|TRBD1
CASREDRGNLYGEKLFF
TGTGCCAGCAGGGAGGACAGGGGGAATCTTTACGGTGAAAAACTGTTTTTT
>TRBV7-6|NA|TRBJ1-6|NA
CASSLYLAGVSGNSPLHF
TGTGCCAGCAGCTTATACTTGGCAGGGGTCTCAGGGAATTCACCCCTCCACTTT
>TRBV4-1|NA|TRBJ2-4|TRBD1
CASSQGQGKNIQYF
TGCGCCAGCAGCCAAGGACAGGGTAAAAACATTCAGTACTTC
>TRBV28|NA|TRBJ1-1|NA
CASKLELRANTEAFF
TGTGCCAGCAAGCTCGAACTCAGGGCGAACACTGAAGCTTTCTTT
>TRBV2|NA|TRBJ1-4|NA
CASSARKPNEKLFF
TGTGCTAGCAGTGCACGGAAGCCGAATGAAAAACTGTTTTTT
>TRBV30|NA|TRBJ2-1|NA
CAWAIWDEQFF
TGTGCCTGGGCAATATGGGATGAGCAGTTCTTC
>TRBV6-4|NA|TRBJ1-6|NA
CASTPNRSLDSPLHF
TGTGCCAGCACCCCTAACCGGAGTTTGGATTCACCCCTCCACTTT
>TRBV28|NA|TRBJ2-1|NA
CASSLMRDEQFF
TGTGCCAGCAGTTTAATGCGGGATGAGCAGTTCTTC
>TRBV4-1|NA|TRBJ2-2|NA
CASSHNWNTGELFF
TGCGCCAGCAGCCATAATTGGAACACCGGGGAGCTGTTTTTT
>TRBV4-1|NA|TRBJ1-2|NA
CASSQDPSSNYGYTF
TGCGCCAGCAGCCAGGACCCATCTTCTAACTATGGCTACACCTTC
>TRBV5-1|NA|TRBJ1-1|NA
CASSTGSFTEAFF
TGCGCCAGCAGCACCGGAAGTTTCACTGAAGCTTTCTTT
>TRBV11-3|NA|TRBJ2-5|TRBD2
CASSLGRLAGAQETQYF
TGTGCCAGCAGCTTAGGCCGACTAGCGGGGGCCCAAGAGACCCAGTACTTC
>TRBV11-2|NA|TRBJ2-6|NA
CASSLAPGPVLSGANVLTF
TGTGCCAGCAGCTTAGCCCCGGGCCCAGTCTTGTCTGGGGCCAACGTCCTGACTTTC
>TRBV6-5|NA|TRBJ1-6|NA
CASSYSGVHNSPLHF
TGTGCCAGCAGTTACTCGGGGGTCCATAATTCACCCCTCCACTTT
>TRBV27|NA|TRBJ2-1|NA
CASSLMTAYNEQFF
TGTGCCAGCAGTTTAATGACAGCGTACAATGAGCAGTTCTTC
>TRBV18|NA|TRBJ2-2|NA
CASSRSEGPRHSTGELFF
TGTGCCAGCTCCCGTTCAGAAGGCCCGCGACATTCGACCGGGGAGCTGTTTTTT
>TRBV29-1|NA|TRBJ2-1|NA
CSVEESPGFNNEQFF
TGCAGCGTTGAAGAGTCACCGGGATTTAACAATGAGCAGTTCTTC
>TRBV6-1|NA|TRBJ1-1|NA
CASSDVMGARTEAFF
TGTGCCAGCAGTGACGTCATGGGGGCGCGGACTGAAGCTTTCTTT
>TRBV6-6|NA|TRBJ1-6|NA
CASSPPLHF
TGTGCCAGCAGCCCCCCCCTCCACTTT
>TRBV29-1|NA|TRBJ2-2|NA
CSGVIADYTGELFF
TGCAGCGGGGTGATAGCGGACTACACCGGGGAGCTGTTTTTT
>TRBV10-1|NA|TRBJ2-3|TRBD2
CASSPLLAGTDTQYF
TGCGCCAGCAGTCCTCTACTAGCGGGGACAGATACGCAGTATTTT
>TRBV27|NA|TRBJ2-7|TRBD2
CASSIGGNYLYEQYF
TGTGCCAGCAGTATCGGGGGGAATTATCTCTACGAGCAGTACTTC
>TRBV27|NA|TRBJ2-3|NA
CASSFTGAGDTQYF
TGTGCCAGCAGTTTTACGGGGGCGGGAGATACGCAGTATTTT
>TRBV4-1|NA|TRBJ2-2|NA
CASSQVVGPGELFF
TGCGCCAGCAGCCAAGTGGTGGGCCCCGGGGAGCTGTTTTTT
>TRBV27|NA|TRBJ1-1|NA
CASSLGAEAFF
TGTGCCAGCAGTTTAGGGGCTGAAGCTTTCTTT
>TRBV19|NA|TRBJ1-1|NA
CASSIDGLWAEAFF
TGTGCCAGTAGTATCGACGGTTTGTGGGCTGAAGCTTTCTTT